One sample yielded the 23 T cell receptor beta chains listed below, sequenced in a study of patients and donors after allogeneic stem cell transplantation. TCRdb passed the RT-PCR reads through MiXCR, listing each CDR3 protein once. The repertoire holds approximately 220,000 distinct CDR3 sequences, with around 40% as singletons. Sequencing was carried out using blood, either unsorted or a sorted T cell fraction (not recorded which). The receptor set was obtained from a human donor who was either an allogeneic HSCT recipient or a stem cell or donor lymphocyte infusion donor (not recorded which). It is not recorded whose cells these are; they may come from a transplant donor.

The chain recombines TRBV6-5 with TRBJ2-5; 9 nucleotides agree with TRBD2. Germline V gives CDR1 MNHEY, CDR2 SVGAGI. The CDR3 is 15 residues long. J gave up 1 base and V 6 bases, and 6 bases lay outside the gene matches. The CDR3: CASRFSGGLQETQYF. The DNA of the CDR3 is TGTGCCAGCAGGTTTAGCGGGGGCCTCCAAGAGACCCAGTACTTC.

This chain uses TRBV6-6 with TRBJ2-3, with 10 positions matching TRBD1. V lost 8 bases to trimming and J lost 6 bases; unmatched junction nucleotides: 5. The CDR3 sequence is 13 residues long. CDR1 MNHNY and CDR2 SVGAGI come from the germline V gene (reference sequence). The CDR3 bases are TGTGCCAGCTGGACAGGGGGAGGCGATACGCAGTATTTT. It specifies CASWTGGGDTQYF.

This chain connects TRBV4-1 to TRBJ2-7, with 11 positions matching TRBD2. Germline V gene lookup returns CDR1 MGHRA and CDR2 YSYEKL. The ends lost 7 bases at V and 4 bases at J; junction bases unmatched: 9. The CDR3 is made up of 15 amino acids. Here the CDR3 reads CASTPGTSGSYEQYF. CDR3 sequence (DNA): TGCGCCAGCACACCCGGGACTAGCGGTTCGTACGAGCAGTACTTC.

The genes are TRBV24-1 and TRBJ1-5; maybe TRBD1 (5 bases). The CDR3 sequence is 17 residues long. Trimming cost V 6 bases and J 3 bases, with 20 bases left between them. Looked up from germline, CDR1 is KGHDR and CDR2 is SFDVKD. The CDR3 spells CATSPGGASLINQPQHF. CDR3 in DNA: TGTGCCACCAGTCCTGGCGGGGCATCACTTATCAATCAGCCCCAGCATTTT.

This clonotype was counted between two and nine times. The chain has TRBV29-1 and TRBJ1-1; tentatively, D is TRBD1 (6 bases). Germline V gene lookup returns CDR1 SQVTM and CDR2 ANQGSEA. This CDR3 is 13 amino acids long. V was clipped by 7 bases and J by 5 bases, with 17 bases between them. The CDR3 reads CSENRVGKTEAFF. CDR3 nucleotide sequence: TGCAGCGAGAACAGGGTTGGAAAAACTGAAGCTTTCTTT.

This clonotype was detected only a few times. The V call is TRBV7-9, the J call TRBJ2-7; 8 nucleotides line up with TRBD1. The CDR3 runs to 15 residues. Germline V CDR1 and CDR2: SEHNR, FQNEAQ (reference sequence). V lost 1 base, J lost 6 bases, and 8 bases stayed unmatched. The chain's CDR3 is CASSLVAGGTGEQYF. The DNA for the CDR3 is TGTGCCAGCAGCTTAGTCGCAGGGGGCACCGGCGAGCAGTACTTC. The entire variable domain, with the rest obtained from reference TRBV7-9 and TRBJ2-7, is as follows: DTGVSQNPRHKITKRGQNVTFRCDPISEHNRLYWYRQTLGQGPEFLTYFQNEAQLEKSRLLSDRFSAERPKGSFSTLEIQRTEQGDSAMYLCASSLVAGGTGEQYFGPGTRLTVT.

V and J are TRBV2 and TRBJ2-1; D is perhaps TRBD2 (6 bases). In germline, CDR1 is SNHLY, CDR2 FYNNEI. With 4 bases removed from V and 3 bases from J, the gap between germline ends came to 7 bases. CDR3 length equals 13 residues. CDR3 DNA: TGTGCCAGCAGTGGCGGGGACTACAATGAGCAGTTCTTC. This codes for CASSGGDYNEQFF.

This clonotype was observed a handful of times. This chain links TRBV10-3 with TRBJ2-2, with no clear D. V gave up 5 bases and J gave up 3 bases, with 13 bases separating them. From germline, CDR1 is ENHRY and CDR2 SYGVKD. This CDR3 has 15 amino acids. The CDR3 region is CAISTGSTYTGELFF. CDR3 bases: TGTGCCATCAGTACCGGGTCTACCTACACCGGGGAGCTGTTTTTT.

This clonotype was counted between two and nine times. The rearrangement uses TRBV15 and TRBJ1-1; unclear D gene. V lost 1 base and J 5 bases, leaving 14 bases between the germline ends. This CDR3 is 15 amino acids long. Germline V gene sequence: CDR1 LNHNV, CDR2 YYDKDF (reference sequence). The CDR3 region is CATSRATSRETEAFF. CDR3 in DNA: TGTGCCACCAGCAGAGCCACATCGAGGGAAACTGAAGCTTTCTTT.

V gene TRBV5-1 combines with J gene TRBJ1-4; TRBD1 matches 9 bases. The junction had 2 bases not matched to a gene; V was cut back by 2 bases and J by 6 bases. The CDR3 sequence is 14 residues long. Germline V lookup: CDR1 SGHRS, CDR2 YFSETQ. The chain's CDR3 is CASSFTGGYEKLFF. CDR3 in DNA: TGCGCCAGCAGCTTTACAGGGGGCTATGAAAAACTGTTTTTT.

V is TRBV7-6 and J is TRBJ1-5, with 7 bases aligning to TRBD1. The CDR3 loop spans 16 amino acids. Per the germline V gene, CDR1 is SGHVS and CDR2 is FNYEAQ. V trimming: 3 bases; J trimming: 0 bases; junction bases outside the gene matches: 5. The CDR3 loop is CASSLEDRRSNQPQHF. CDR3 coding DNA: TGTGCCAGCAGCTTGGAGGACAGGCGTAGCAATCAGCCCCAGCATTTT.

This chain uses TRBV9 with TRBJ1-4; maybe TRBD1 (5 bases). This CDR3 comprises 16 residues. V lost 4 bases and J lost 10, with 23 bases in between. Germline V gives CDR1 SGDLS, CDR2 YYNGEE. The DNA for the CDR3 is TGTGCCAGCAGCCCGGCCACGGGACCCGTTAAAGGAAAACTGTTTTTT. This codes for CASSPATGPVKGKLFF.

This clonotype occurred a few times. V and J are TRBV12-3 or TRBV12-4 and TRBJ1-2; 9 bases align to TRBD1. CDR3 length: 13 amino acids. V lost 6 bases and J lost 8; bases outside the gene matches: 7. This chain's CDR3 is CASSRDRAQGYTF. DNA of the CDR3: TGTGCCAGCAGCCGGGACAGGGCCCAAGGCTACACCTTC.

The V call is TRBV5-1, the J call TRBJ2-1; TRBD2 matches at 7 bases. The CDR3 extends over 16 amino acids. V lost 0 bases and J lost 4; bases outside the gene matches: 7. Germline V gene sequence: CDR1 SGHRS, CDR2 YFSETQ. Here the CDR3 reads CASSLDPRGKYNEQFF. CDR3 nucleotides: TGCGCCAGCAGCTTGGATCCGCGGGGGAAGTACAATGAGCAGTTCTTC.

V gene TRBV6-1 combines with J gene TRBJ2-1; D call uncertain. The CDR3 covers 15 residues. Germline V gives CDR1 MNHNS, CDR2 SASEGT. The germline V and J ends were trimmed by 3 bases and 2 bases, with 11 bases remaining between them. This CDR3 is CASSEADPPYNEQFF. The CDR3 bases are TGTGCCAGCAGTGAGGCGGACCCCCCCTACAATGAGCAGTTCTTC.

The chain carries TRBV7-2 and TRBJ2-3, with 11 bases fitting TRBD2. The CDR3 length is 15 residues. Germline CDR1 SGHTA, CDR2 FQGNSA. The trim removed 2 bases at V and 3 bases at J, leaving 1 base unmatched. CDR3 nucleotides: TGTGCCAGCAGCTTACGGACTAGCGGGACAGATACGCAGTATTTT. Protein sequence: CASSLRTSGTDTQYF.

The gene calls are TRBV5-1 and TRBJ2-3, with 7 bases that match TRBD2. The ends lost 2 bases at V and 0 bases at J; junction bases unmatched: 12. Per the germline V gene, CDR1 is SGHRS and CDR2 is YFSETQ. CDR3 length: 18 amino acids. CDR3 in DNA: TGCGCCAGCAGCTTACCTAGCGGTAACTCCCTCAGCACAGATACGCAGTATTTT. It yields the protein CASSLPSGNSLSTDTQYF.

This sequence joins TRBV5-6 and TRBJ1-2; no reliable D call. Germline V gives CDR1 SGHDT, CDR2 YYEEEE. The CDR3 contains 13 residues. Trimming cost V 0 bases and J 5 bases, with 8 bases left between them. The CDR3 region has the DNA TGTGCCAGCAGCTTGGGGTCGATTTATGGCTACACCTTC. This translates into CASSLGSIYGYTF.

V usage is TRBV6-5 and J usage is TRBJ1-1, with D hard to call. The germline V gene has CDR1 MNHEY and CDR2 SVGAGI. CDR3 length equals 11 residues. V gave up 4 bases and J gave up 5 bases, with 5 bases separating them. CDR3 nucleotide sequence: TGTGCCAGCAGTTCAACGACTGAAGCTTTCTTT. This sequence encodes CASSSTTEAFF.

The CDR3 here is CSVESLRDRGHGAQYF. CDR3 in DNA: TGCAGCGTTGAATCCCTCCGGGACAGGGGGCACGGGGCCCAGTACTTC. The V call is TRBV29-1, the J call TRBJ2-5, with 12 bases that match TRBD1. The germline CDR1 and CDR2 sequences are SQVTM and ANQGSEA. V trimming: 2 bases; J trimming: 9 bases; junction bases outside the gene matches: 13. This CDR3 spans 16 amino acids. Full variable domain (outside the CDR3, taken from reference TRBV29-1 and TRBJ2-5): SAVISQKPSRDICQRGTSLTIQCQVDSQVTMMFWYRQQPGQSLTLIATANQGSEATYESGFVIDKFPISRPNLTFSTLTVSNMSPEDSSIYLCSVESLRDRGHGAQYFGPGTRLLVL.

This CDR3 reads CASSQHGQGNTEAFF. The CDR3 bases are TGTGCCAGCAGCCAGCATGGACAGGGGAACACTGAAGCTTTCTTT. This rearrangement joins TRBV3-1 to TRBJ1-1, with 8 positions matching TRBD1. Trimming at V came to 3 bases and at J to 1 base, leaving 4 bases not matched to a gene. This CDR3 is built from 15 residues. Germline loops: CDR1 LGHDT, CDR2 YNNKEL (reference sequence).

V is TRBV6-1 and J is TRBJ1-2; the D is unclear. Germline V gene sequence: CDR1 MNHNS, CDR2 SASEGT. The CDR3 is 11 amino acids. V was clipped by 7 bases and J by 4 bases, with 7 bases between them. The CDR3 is CASIRFYGYTF. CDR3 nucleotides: TGTGCCAGCATCCGGTTCTATGGCTACACCTTC.

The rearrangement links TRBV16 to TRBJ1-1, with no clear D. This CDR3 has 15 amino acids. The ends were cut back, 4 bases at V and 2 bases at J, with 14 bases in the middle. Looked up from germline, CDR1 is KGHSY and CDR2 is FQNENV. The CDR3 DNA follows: TGTGCCAGCAGCCGCTCCGGGCGGATAAACACTGAAGCTTTCTTT. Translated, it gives CASSRSGRINTEAFF. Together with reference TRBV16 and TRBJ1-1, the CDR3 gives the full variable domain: GEEVAQTPKHLVRGEGQKAKLYCAPIKGHSYVFWYQQVLKNEFKFLISFQNENVFDETGMPKERFSAKCLPNSPCSLEIQATKLEDSAVYFCASSRSGRINTEAFFGQGTRLTVV.